Below are 13 T cell receptor beta chains sequenced from a single sample in a study of shared clonotypes between healthy human individuals. TCRdb's copy holds only in-frame clones and misses some; the assay was immunoSEQ multiplex PCR. The table records 2 million to 2.5 million clones, more than 80% of them present only once. The sequencing input was naive CD4+ T cells from PBMCs. Indicated subset: CD45RA+ positively selected. The origin of the receptors is a man between 18 and 29 years old in good health. Some clones in this sample may be carry-over from other donors' samples.

This rearrangement joins TRBV4-2 to TRBJ2-5; 11 nucleotides align to TRBD2. Germline CDR1 reads LGHNA; CDR2 reads YNFKEQ. V lost 1 base and J lost 4; bases outside the gene matches: 8. The CDR3 totals 17 residues. CDR3 amino acids: CASSQGTSGLWGETQYF. CDR3 nucleotide sequence: TGTGCCAGCAGCCAAGGGACTAGCGGGCTGTGGGGAGAGACCCAGTACTTC.

As for this clone: The junction departs from germline at one end; a sequencing error may be responsible. The chain carries TRBV9 and TRBJ2-6, with 8 bases identical to TRBD1. The length of the CDR3 is 18 residues. Germline CDR1 reads SGDLS; CDR2 reads YYNGEE. CDR3 coding DNA: TGTGCCAGCAGCGTAGCAGCAGACAGGGGATCGGGGGTCAACGTCCTGACTTTC. Its protein product is CASSVAADRGSGVNVLTF.

The V gene is TRBV11-2, the J gene TRBJ2-1; 11 nucleotides line up with TRBD2. V was pared by 6 bases and J by 9 bases, with 10 bases of the junction left unmatched. This CDR3 is built from 15 residues. The germline V gene encodes CDR1 SGHAT and CDR2 FQNNGV. This chain's CDR3 is CASRYTSGSVSEQFF. CDR3 nucleotide sequence: TGTGCCAGCAGATATACTAGCGGGAGTGTTAGTGAGCAGTTCTTC.

The gene calls are TRBV19 and TRBJ2-3, with D perhaps matching TRBD2 (6 bases). Germline V lookup: CDR1 LNHDA, CDR2 SQIVND (reference sequence). With 6 bases removed from V and 14 bases from J, the gap between germline ends came to 24 bases. The CDR3 totals 14 residues. The CDR3: CASRWDPEGRRWYF. The CDR3 DNA sequence: TGTGCCAGTAGATGGGACCCGGAGGGTAGGAGGTGGTATTTT.

The V and J genes are TRBV10-3 and TRBJ2-2; possibly TRBD1 for D (5 bases). The CDR3 length is 14 residues. Trimming pared 3 bases from V and 1 base from J, leaving 6 bases between. Germline lookup yields CDR1 ENHRY and CDR2 SYGVKD. CDR3 in DNA: TGTGCCATCAGTGAAGGGGTGAACACCGGGGAGCTGTTTTTT. This codes for CAISEGVNTGELFF.

V and J are TRBV4-1 and TRBJ2-2; D not certain. The germline V gene has CDR1 MGHRA and CDR2 YSYEKL. This CDR3 comprises 16 residues. The ends were cut back, 2 bases at V and 2 bases at J, with 12 bases in the middle. The CDR3 sequence: CASSQPGVSNTGELFF. In DNA form, the CDR3 reads TGCGCCAGCAGCCAACCCGGTGTCAGCAACACCGGGGAGCTGTTTTTT.

This chain links TRBV18 with TRBJ2-2, with 7 bases identical to TRBD1. This CDR3 contains 15 residues. Germline V gene data show CDR1 as KGHSH and CDR2 as LQKENI. J was trimmed by 7 bases and V by 5 bases; bases with no gene match: 10. The CDR3 DNA is TGTGCCAGCTCATCAAGACAGGGTTCCCTCGGGGAGCTGTTTTTT. This sequence encodes CASSSRQGSLGELFF.

The rearrangement joins TRBV11-1 to TRBJ2-1, with unresolved D. V was shortened by 5 bases and J by 4 bases, with 12 bases between the two germline ends. Germline V gives CDR1 SGHAT, CDR2 FQDESV (reference sequence). This CDR3 region has 14 residues. CDR3 nucleotide sequence: TGTGCCAGCAGCGTTGACGGTCCTTACAATGAGCAGTTCTTC. Amino acids: CASSVDGPYNEQFF.

For this clone: This same CDR3 is encoded by further DNA sequences in the sample. The rearrangement uses TRBV19 and TRBJ1-3; D is uncertain. The V gene lost 3 bases and the J gene lost 0 bases, with 9 bases spanning the gap. Germline CDR1 LNHDA, CDR2 SQIVND (reference sequence). The CDR3 loop spans 15 amino acids. The CDR3 bases are TGTGCCAGTAGTATCCCGGGTCTCTCTGGAAACACCATATATTTT. Translated: CASSIPGLSGNTIYF.

For this clone: This sample also contains other DNA sequences that code for the same CDR3. The rearrangement links TRBV5-1 to TRBJ2-7; D call uncertain. The CDR3 runs to 13 residues. Germline lookup yields CDR1 SGHRS and CDR2 YFSETQ. Deletions cut 1 base from V and 7 bases from J, with 12 bases between. CDR3 sequence: CASSLREGLEQYF. The DNA of the CDR3 is TGCGCCAGCAGCTTGAGGGAAGGTTTAGAGCAGTACTTC.

This rearrangement joins TRBV4-1 to TRBJ2-5; TRBD2 matches 7 bases. After removal of 0 bases from V and 5 bases from J, the junction contained 6 bases not matched to a gene. The CDR3 runs to 15 residues. Per germline, CDR1 MGHRA and CDR2 YSYEKL. DNA for the CDR3: TGCGCCAGCAGCCAAGATAGGGCTAGCGGTGAGACCCAGTACTTC. Translated: CASSQDRASGETQYF.

The CDR3 bases are TGTGCCAGCAGCTTAGAAGGGGTCGGGGAGCTGTTTTTT. This sequence encodes CASSLEGVGELFF. The rearrangement uses TRBV5-6 and TRBJ2-2, with a weak D call TRBD1 (5 bases). The CDR3 totals 13 residues. From germline, CDR1 is SGHDT and CDR2 YYEEEE. Between the trimmed V and J ends, which lost 2 bases and 7 bases, there was a span of 9 bases.

The chain has TRBV28 and TRBJ1-5; maybe TRBD1 (6 bases). There are 16 residues in the CDR3. The germline V and J ends were trimmed by 3 bases and 1 base, with 13 bases remaining between them. The germline V gene encodes CDR1 MDHEN and CDR2 SYDVKM. CDR3 sequence: CASSFLKGGSNQPQHF. CDR3 coding DNA: TGTGCCAGCAGTTTTCTCAAAGGGGGGAGCAATCAGCCCCAGCATTTT.